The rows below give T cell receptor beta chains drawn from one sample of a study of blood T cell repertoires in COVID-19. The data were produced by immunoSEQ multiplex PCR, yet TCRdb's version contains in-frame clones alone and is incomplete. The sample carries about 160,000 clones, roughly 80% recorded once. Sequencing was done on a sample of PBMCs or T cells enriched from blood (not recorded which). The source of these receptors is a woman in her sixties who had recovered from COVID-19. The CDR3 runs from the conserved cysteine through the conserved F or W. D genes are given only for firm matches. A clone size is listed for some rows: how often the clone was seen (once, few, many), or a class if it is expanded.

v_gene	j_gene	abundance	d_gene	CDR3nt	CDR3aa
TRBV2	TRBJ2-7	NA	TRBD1	TGTGCCAGCAGACCGGGACAGGCCTCCTACGAGCAGTACTTC	CASRPGQASYEQYF
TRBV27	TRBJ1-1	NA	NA	TGTGCCAGCAGTCCTAAATGGGCGTTTCCTATGGAAGCTTTCTTT	CASSPKWAFPMEAFF
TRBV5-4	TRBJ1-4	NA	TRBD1	TGTGCCAGCAGCTCAACAGGGGCAACTAATGAAAAACTGTTTTTT	CASSSTGATNEKLFF
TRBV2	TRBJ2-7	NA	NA	TGTGCCAGCACCGGGGGTCGGAGCTCCTACGAGCAGTACTTC	CASTGGRSSYEQYF
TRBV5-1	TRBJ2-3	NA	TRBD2	TGCGCCAGCAGCCAGACTAGCGGGGTAGCAGATACGCAGTATTTT	CASSQTSGVADTQYF
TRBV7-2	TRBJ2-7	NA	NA	TGTGCCAGCAGCTTAGAACGGGGCGTTGGGCGGGGGTACTTC	CASSLERGVGRGYF
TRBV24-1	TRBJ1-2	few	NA	TGTGCCACCAGTGATTCCGCTTGGGCGTCGGGCTACACCTTC	CATSDSAWASGYTF
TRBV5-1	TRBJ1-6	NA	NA	TGCGCCAGCAGCCGGGAGGGAAATTCACCCCTCCACTTT	CASSREGNSPLHF
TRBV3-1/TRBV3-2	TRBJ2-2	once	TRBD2	TGTGCCAGCAGGGGACTAGCTATCGACACCGGGGAGCTGTTTTTT	CASRGLAIDTGELFF
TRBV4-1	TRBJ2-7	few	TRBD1	TGCGCCAGCAGCCAAGGTCGACAGGGGAGTAGCGAGCAGTACTTC	CASSQGRQGSSEQYF
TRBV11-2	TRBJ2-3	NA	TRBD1	TGTGCCAGCAGCGACAGGGTTGGGACAGATACGCAGTATTTT	CASSDRVGTDTQYF
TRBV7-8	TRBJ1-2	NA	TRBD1	TGTGCCAGCAGCTTAGGGGGACAGCTCTATGGCTACACCTTC	CASSLGGQLYGYTF
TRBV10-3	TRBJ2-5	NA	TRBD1	TGTGCCATCAGTGCTGGCGGGACAGGGGAAGAGACCCAGTACTTC	CAISAGGTGEETQYF
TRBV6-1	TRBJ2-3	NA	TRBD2	TGTGCCAGCAGTGACGGGACTAGTGAAGATACGCAGTATTTT	CASSDGTSEDTQYF
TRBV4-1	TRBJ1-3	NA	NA	TGCGCCAGCAGCCAAGATACGAGGTTTGGAAACACCATATATTTT	CASSQDTRFGNTIYF
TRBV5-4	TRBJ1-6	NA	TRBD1	TGTGCCAGCAGCCCCGGGACAGGGAAACCCCTCCACTTT	CASSPGTGKPLHF
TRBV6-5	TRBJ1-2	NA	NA	TGTGCCAGCATCCTCACAGGGAAGAGTGGCTACACCTTC	CASILTGKSGYTF
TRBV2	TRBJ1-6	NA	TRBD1	TGTGCCAGCAGTCCACAGGGGCCGCGAAATTCACCCCTCCACTTT	CASSPQGPRNSPLHF
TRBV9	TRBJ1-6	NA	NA	TGTGCCAGCAGCGTCTCCGTAATTTTCGGAGATTCACCCCTCCACTTT	CASSVSVIFGDSPLHF
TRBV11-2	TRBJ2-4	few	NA	TGTGCCAGCAGCTTGGCGGGACAGACGGTGCACATTCAGTACTTC	CASSLAGQTVHIQYF
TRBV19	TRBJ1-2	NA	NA	TGTGCCAGTAGTAACGCCGGGACATACCATGGCTACACCTTC	CASSNAGTYHGYTF
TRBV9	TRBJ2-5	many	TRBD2	TGTGCCAGCAGCGGGGGACTATACGAGACCCAGTACTTC	CASSGGLYETQYF
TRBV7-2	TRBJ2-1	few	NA	TGTGCCAGCAGCTTAGCACCGTGGGCCGGTAATGAGCAGTTCTTC	CASSLAPWAGNEQFF
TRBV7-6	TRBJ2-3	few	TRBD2	TGTGCCAGCAGCTTAGGGCTAGCGGGGGGGATCAACACAGATACGCAGTATTTT	CASSLGLAGGINTDTQYF
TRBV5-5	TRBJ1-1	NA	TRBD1	TGTGCCAGCAGCCCAGACAGGGGCACTGAAGCTTTCTTT	CASSPDRGTEAFF
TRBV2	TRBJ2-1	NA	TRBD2	TGTGCCAGCAGTGAGGGTCTAGCGGGGGATGAGCAGTTCTTC	CASSEGLAGDEQFF
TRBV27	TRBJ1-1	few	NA	TGTGCCAGCAGCCTATCGTCAGGCAGGGCAAACACTGAAGCTTTCTTT	CASSLSSGRANTEAFF
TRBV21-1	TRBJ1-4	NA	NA	TGTGCCAGCAGCAAAGATACGGCAACTAATGAAAAACTGTTTTTT	CASSKDTATNEKLFF
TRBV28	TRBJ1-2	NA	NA	TGTGCCAGCACCCTGGGCGGGGCAGTCTATGGCTACACCTTC	CASTLGGAVYGYTF
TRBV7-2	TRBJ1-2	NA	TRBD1	TGTGCCAGCAGCTCTCGGGACAGCCCTAGTTTCCATTCATTC	CASSSRDSPSFHSF
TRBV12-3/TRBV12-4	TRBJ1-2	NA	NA	TGTGCCAGCAGATCTACCCAATTCTATGGCTACACCTTC	CASRSTQFYGYTF